These 27 T cell receptor beta chains originate from one sample sequenced in a study of radiation and T cells in renal cell carcinoma. Time point here: baseline pretreatment blood. Documented treatment: 15 Gy SBRT to primary tumor, nephrectomy 4 weeks later. Generated by immunoSEQ multiplex PCR, the TCRdb table keeps only in-frame clones and is missing some. Found here are about 49,000 clones, around 83% of them singletons; the top ten hold 30% to 35%. Specimen: blood, collected from a patient whose treatment included radiotherapy and nephrectomy. These receptors came from a woman aged 65 to 85 with renal cell carcinoma.

V gene TRBV7-2 combines with J gene TRBJ1-2; tentative D call: TRBD1 (6 bases). CDR1 and CDR2 from the germline V gene are SGHTA and FQGNSA. The CDR3 loop spans 17 amino acids. V dropped 0 bases and J dropped 7 bases, with 21 bases sitting between them. The CDR3 DNA is TGTGCCAGCAGCTTAGCGGTCCCCCAGGGGAGGATGGGTGGCTACACCTTC. This encodes CASSLAVPQGRMGGYTF.

The CDR3 here is CASSVGTYSSYEQYF. CDR3 bases: TGTGCCAGCAGCGTAGGCACATACAGCTCCTACGAGCAGTACTTC. The rearrangement uses TRBV9 and TRBJ2-7; D is undetermined. The germline V and J ends were trimmed by 0 bases and 0 bases, with 10 bases remaining between them. This CDR3 is built from 15 residues. CDR1 and CDR2 (germline): SGDLS, YYNGEE. Full variable domain (remainder filled in from reference TRBV9 and TRBJ2-7): DSGVTQTPKHLITATGQRVTLRCSPRSGDLSVYWYQQSLDQGLQFLIQYYNGEERAKGNILERFSAQQFPDLHSELNLSSLELGDSALYFCASSVGTYSSYEQYFGPGTRLTVT.

The CDR3 is CASSSGQDTDTQYF. DNA for the CDR3: TGTGCCAGCAGCTCGGGACAGGACACAGATACGCAGTATTTT. V and J are TRBV7-9 and TRBJ2-3, with 8 bases lining up with TRBD1. Germline V gene data show CDR1 as SEHNR and CDR2 as FQNEAQ (reference sequence). V lost 4 bases, J lost 2 bases, and 2 bases stayed unmatched. The CDR3 has 14 residues.

This chain joins TRBV5-1 and TRBJ2-2; 9 bases are a match to TRBD1. CDR3 length: 16 amino acids. J lost 5 bases, V lost 4 bases, and 9 bases had no gene match. CDR1 is SGHRS, CDR2 YFSETQ, per germline. CDR3 amino acids: CASSRTGTGTTGELFF. CDR3 sequence (DNA): TGCGCCAGCAGCAGGACCGGGACAGGGACTACCGGGGAGCTGTTTTTT.

The chain recombines TRBV5-6 with TRBJ2-5; D remains unclear. V lost 0 bases to trimming and J lost 1 base, with 7 bases between them. The CDR3 loop spans 14 amino acids. Germline-derived CDR1 and CDR2 are SGHDT and YYEEEE. For the CDR3, the DNA is TGTGCCAGCAGCTTGGGGACGGGCCAAGAGACCCAGTACTTC. Translating it yields CASSLGTGQETQYF.

This clone was seen only once. The chain uses TRBV6-1 and TRBJ1-3, with D possibly being TRBD1 (5 bases). The CDR3 runs to 16 residues. CDR1 and CDR2 from the germline V gene are MNHNS and SASEGT. V lost 1 base to trimming and J lost 7 bases, with 17 bases between them. In nucleotides, the CDR3 is TGTGCCAGCAGTGAAGGCGGGGCAGGGTCAGGGAACACCATATATTTT. Translation gives CASSEGGAGSGNTIYF.

The chain carries TRBV19 and TRBJ2-7; tentative D call: TRBD2 (6 bases). V gave up 6 bases and J gave up 5 bases, with 14 bases separating them. CDR1 is LNHDA, CDR2 SQIVND, per germline (reference sequence). The CDR3 loop spans 13 amino acids. The CDR3 DNA sequence: TGTGCCAGTAGGACTAGGGACCGGAACGAGCAGTACTTC. It is translated as CASRTRDRNEQYF.

This rearrangement joins TRBV27 to TRBJ2-7, with TRBD1 identical over 9 bases. This CDR3 is 16 amino acids long. Trimming removed 7 bases from V and 3 bases from J; junction bases left unmatched: 13. CDR1 and CDR2 from the germline V gene are MNHEY and SMNVEV (reference sequence). The CDR3 DNA reads as TGTGCCAGCACCAAAAAACCGGGGGGACAGGGCTACGAGCAGTACTTC. Protein product: CASTKKPGGQGYEQYF.

This clone was observed a handful of times. The chain joins TRBV5-1 to TRBJ1-1; D gene unclear. Trimming removed 2 bases at V and 1 base at J, with 9 bases between. The germline gives CDR1 SGHRS, CDR2 YFSETQ. The CDR3 extends over 14 amino acids. CDR3 region: CASSFSLWNTEAFF. The CDR3 DNA sequence: TGCGCCAGCAGCTTCAGCTTATGGAACACTGAAGCTTTCTTT.

This chain links TRBV19 with TRBJ1-1, with D possibly TRBD1 on 5 matching bases. Between the trimmed V and J ends, which lost 10 bases and 1 base, there was a span of 13 bases. The CDR3 contains 13 residues. Germline loops: CDR1 LNHDA, CDR2 SQIVND (reference sequence). The CDR3 nucleotides are TGTGCCACCCAAGGGACGGAGAACACTGAAGCTTTCTTT. Its protein product is CATQGTENTEAFF.

This clone was found once. The chain combines TRBV7-2 with TRBJ1-2, with D possibly TRBD1 on 5 matching bases. The germline V gene encodes CDR1 SGHTA and CDR2 FQGNSA. This CDR3 is 15 amino acids long. V lost 1 base and J 5 bases, leaving 14 bases between the germline ends. The CDR3 sequence is CASSLGQGLGYGYTF. The CDR3 coding sequence is TGTGCCAGCAGCTTAGGTCAGGGTCTAGGGTATGGCTACACCTTC.

This chain links TRBV6-4 with TRBJ2-3, with D possibly being TRBD2 (5 bases). CDR3 length: 14 amino acids. Germline CDR1 is MRHNA and CDR2 is SNTAGT. Trimming pared 3 bases from V and 0 bases from J, leaving 7 bases between. CDR3 sequence: CASSELASTDTQYF. The CDR3, as DNA: TGTGCCAGCAGTGAGCTAGCTAGCACAGATACGCAGTATTTT.

V and J are TRBV19 and TRBJ1-2; possibly TRBD1 for D (5 bases). The CDR3 covers 13 residues. CDR1 and CDR2 (germline): LNHDA, SQIVND (reference sequence). V dropped 7 bases and J dropped 2 bases, with 11 bases sitting between them. The CDR3, as DNA: TGTGCCAGTACGACAGTCCAAAACTATGGCTACACCTTC. This codes for CASTTVQNYGYTF.

The chain uses TRBV7-9 and TRBJ1-4, with no clear D. The CDR3 length is 13 residues. CDR1 is SEHNR, CDR2 FQNEAQ, per germline (reference sequence). V was cut by 5 bases and J by 4 bases, with 8 bases left in between. CDR3 in DNA: TGTGCCAGCAGCCTAGAGCTTAATGAAAAACTGTTTTTT. Protein sequence: CASSLELNEKLFF.

The V and J genes are TRBV6-1 and TRBJ1-1; 10 bases map to TRBD1. The CDR3 consists of 15 residues. Losses at the gene ends were 5 bases for V and 1 base for J; bases not matched to a gene: 4. From germline, CDR1 is MNHNS and CDR2 SASEGT. Here the CDR3 DNA reads TGTGCCAGCAGTAGGGACAGGGGCTCGAACACTGAAGCTTTCTTT. Encoded protein: CASSRDRGSNTEAFF.

The chain uses TRBV10-1 and TRBJ1-5; D possibly corresponds to TRBD1 (6 bases). The CDR3 runs to 14 residues. The V gene lost 5 bases and the J gene lost 4 bases, with 12 bases spanning the gap. The V gene's germline CDR1 is WNHNN and CDR2 SYGVQD (reference sequence). CDR3 sequence: CASSPDRFNQPQHF. The DNA for the CDR3 is TGCGCCAGCAGTCCAGACAGGTTTAATCAGCCCCAGCATTTT.

This clone has just a few counts. V and J are TRBV9 and TRBJ2-3; D perhaps matches TRBD2 (6 bases). The germline V gene has CDR1 SGDLS and CDR2 YYNGEE. The CDR3 contains 16 residues. Trimming stripped 6 bases from V and 2 bases from J, with 19 bases between. CDR3 loop: CASNQGRGYDTDTQYF. CDR3 nucleotide sequence: TGTGCCAGCAACCAAGGCCGGGGGTACGACACAGATACGCAGTATTTT.

V and J are TRBV19 and TRBJ2-3; the D call may be TRBD1 or TRBD2 (5 bases each). Germline V lookup: CDR1 LNHDA, CDR2 SQIVND (reference sequence). The CDR3 is 14 amino acids. V was shortened by 5 bases and J by 0 bases, with 9 bases between the two germline ends. CDR3 amino acids: CASSEGFSTDTQYF. The DNA of the CDR3 is TGTGCCAGTAGTGAGGGGTTTAGCACAGATACGCAGTATTTT.

V gene TRBV6-5 combines with J gene TRBJ1-1; D is possibly TRBD1 (5 bases). Germline V gene sequence: CDR1 MNHEY, CDR2 SVGAGI. The length of the CDR3 is 16 residues. Between the trimmed V and J ends, which lost 4 bases and 1 base, there was a span of 16 bases. Here the CDR3 reads CASSSGRSGGNTEAFF. DNA for the CDR3: TGTGCCAGCAGTTCCGGAAGGTCTGGGGGGAACACTGAAGCTTTCTTT.

This clone was detected only once. The chain has TRBV5-1 and TRBJ1-1; 10 nucleotides align to TRBD1. The germline V gene has CDR1 SGHRS and CDR2 YFSETQ. The CDR3 is made up of 15 amino acids. V was pared by 0 bases and J by 4 bases, with 3 bases of the junction left unmatched. The CDR3 sequence: CASSLGQGASTEAFF. CDR3 coding DNA: TGCGCCAGCAGCTTGGGACAGGGGGCGAGCACTGAAGCTTTCTTT.

The chain uses TRBV10-2 and TRBJ2-1; 13 positions agree with TRBD2. Trimming took 7 bases from V and 8 from J; bases not matched to a gene: 2. Germline values: CDR1 WSHSY, CDR2 SAAADI. There are 13 residues in the CDR3. The CDR3 sequence is CASKLAGGDEQFF. CDR3 bases: TGCGCCAGCAAACTAGCGGGGGGGGATGAGCAGTTCTTC.

The chain carries TRBV6-6 and TRBJ2-5, with 7 bases aligning to TRBD1. V was pared by 6 bases and J by 5 bases, with 6 bases of the junction left unmatched. This CDR3 spans 13 amino acids. Germline lookup yields CDR1 MNHNY and CDR2 SVGAGI (reference sequence). The CDR3, as DNA: TGTGCCAGCAGGACCACAGGGGCCGAGACCCAGTACTTC. Protein: CASRTTGAETQYF.

This clone is a singleton in its sample. V usage is TRBV5-1 and J usage is TRBJ1-3, with D tentatively TRBD1 (6 bases). The V end was cut by 3 bases, the J end by 0 bases, with 10 bases between. This CDR3 has 15 amino acids. Germline CDR1 reads SGHRS; CDR2 reads YFSETQ. The CDR3 DNA is TGCGCCAGCAGCTCCGGACAGCTCTCTGGAAACACCATATATTTT. Translating it yields CASSSGQLSGNTIYF. The full variable domain, its missing parts supplied by reference TRBV5-1 and TRBJ1-3, is KAGVTQTPRYLIKTRGQQVTLSCSPISGHRSVSWYQQTPGQGLQFLFEYFSETQRNKGNFPGRFSGRQFSNSRSEMNVSTLELGDSALYLCASSSGQLSGNTIYFGEGSWLTVV.

The V call is TRBV10-3, the J call TRBJ1-2, with 8 bases fitting TRBD1. Germline loops: CDR1 ENHRY, CDR2 SYGVKD. The CDR3 totals 13 residues. V was pared by 3 bases and J by 8 bases, with 5 bases of the junction left unmatched. This CDR3 reads CAISEQGGDGYTF. The DNA of the CDR3 is TGTGCCATCAGTGAACAGGGGGGAGACGGCTACACCTTC.

The CDR3 region is CAWAEGHEYTEAFF. In DNA, the CDR3 is TGTGCCTGGGCCGAGGGCCATGAGTACACTGAAGCTTTCTTT. The V gene is TRBV30, the J gene TRBJ1-1; D uncertain. CDR3 size: 14 residues. Germline V gene data show CDR1 as GTSNPN and CDR2 as SVGIG (reference sequence). Trimming removed 5 bases at V and 3 bases at J, with 16 bases between.

Only one count was recorded for this clone. The gene calls are TRBV7-9 and TRBJ1-1; the D gene is possibly TRBD1 (5 bases). The CDR3 loop spans 14 amino acids. Trimming took off 4 bases at V and 3 bases at J, with 12 bases between the two ends. CDR1 and CDR2 from the germline V gene are SEHNR and FQNEAQ (reference sequence). CDR3 residues: CASSSQATDTEAFF. For the CDR3, the DNA is TGTGCCAGCAGCTCACAGGCTACGGACACTGAAGCTTTCTTT.

The gene calls are TRBV7-9 and TRBJ2-3, with TRBD2 matching 10 bases. CDR3 size: 16 residues. V was clipped by 2 bases and J by 2 bases; unmatched bases: 4. CDR1 and CDR2 from the germline V gene are SEHNR and FQNEAQ (reference sequence). The DNA of the CDR3 is TGTGCCAGCAGCTTAAAGGGGACTAGCGTCACAGATACGCAGTATTTT. Protein sequence: CASSLKGTSVTDTQYF.